Each of the 13 T cell receptor beta chains below was sequenced from the same sample in a study of T-cell memory formation after mild COVID-19. Each CDR3 protein is one row after TCRdb ran MiXCR on the 5' RACE reads. The repertoire holds about half a million distinct CDR3 sequences, with roughly 20% as singletons. The sequenced sample consisted of PBMCs or a T cell subset sorted from them (not recorded which). Receptor source: an adult woman who had mild COVID-19 (a few samples of this study predate the infection). Cell type and time point are not known.

This clonotype was seen a few times. The chain is built from TRBV6-5 and TRBJ2-2; D tentatively fits TRBD1 or TRBD2 (6 bases each). V gave up 2 bases and J gave up 3 bases, with 10 bases separating them. There are 15 residues in the CDR3. CDR1 is MNHEY and CDR2 is SVGAGI in the germline V gene. CDR3 sequence: CASSYEGGYTGELFF. Here the CDR3 DNA reads TGTGCCAGCAGTTACGAGGGGGGCTACACCGGGGAGCTGTTTTTT.

V gene TRBV30 combines with J gene TRBJ1-1; D unclear. The CDR3 loop spans 13 amino acids. V was pared by 5 bases and J by 7 bases, with 17 bases between. The germline gives CDR1 GTSNPN, CDR2 SVGIG (reference sequence). The chain's CDR3 is CAWEEGFLGEAFF. The CDR3 nucleotides are TGTGCCTGGGAGGAAGGGTTCCTTGGTGAAGCTTTCTTT.

This clonotype was detected only a few times. V usage is TRBV3-1 and J usage is TRBJ2-1, with TRBD2 identical over 7 bases. CDR1 is LGHDT, CDR2 YNNKEL, per germline (reference sequence). The length of the CDR3 is 16 residues. V was pared by 1 base and J by 1 base, with 4 bases of the junction left unmatched. CDR3 region: CASSQVPSGSYNEQFF. The CDR3 DNA sequence: TGTGCCAGCAGCCAAGTCCCTAGCGGTTCCTACAATGAGCAGTTCTTC.

This clonotype has a handful of counts. J is TRBJ1-2 and V is TRBV5-1; D perhaps matches TRBD1 (5 bases). The V end lost 4 bases, the J end lost 0 bases, and 13 bases lay between the germline ends. This CDR3 region has 15 residues. Germline CDR1 reads SGHRS; CDR2 reads YFSETQ. The CDR3 region has the DNA TGCGCCAGCAGCCCCTCGACAGAGTCTAACTATGGCTACACCTTC. Translated, it gives CASSPSTESNYGYTF.

At least ten counts were recorded for this clonotype. CDR3 in DNA: TGCAGTGCTAGAGATACGGGGCTGGTCACTGAAGCTTTCTTT. Amino acids: CSARDTGLVTEAFF. The rearrangement joins TRBV20-1 to TRBJ1-1; maybe TRBD1 (5 bases). The CDR3 is 14 residues long. Per the germline V gene, CDR1 is DFQATT and CDR2 is SNEGSKA (reference sequence). Trimming left V 0 bases short and J 4 bases short, with 12 bases between.

This sequence joins TRBV2 and TRBJ1-4, with TRBD1 matching over 11 bases. The trim removed 7 bases at V and 8 bases at J, leaving 9 bases unmatched. The CDR3 has 15 residues. Germline V gene data show CDR1 as SNHLY and CDR2 as FYNNEI. CDR3 sequence: CASMERTGGDEKLFF. DNA for the CDR3: TGTGCCAGCATGGAGAGGACAGGGGGCGACGAAAAACTGTTTTTT. The complete variable domain, with remaining parts taken from reference TRBV2 and TRBJ1-4, reads EPEVTQTPSHQVTQMGQEVILRCVPISNHLYFYWYRQILGQKVEFLVSFYNNEISEKSEIFDDQFSVERPDGSNFTLKIRSTKLEDSAMYFCASMERTGGDEKLFFGSGTQLSVL.

The chain couples TRBV6-6 to TRBJ2-7; TRBD2 matches 12 bases. Germline trimming cut 6 bases from V and 6 bases from J; bases unmatched to any gene: 6. Per germline, CDR1 MNHNY and CDR2 SVGAGI (reference sequence). The length of the CDR3 is 14 residues. This CDR3 reads CASSTGTSGPEQYF. The CDR3 DNA reads TGTGCCAGCAGCACCGGGACTAGCGGGCCCGAGCAGTACTTC.

The V call is TRBV9, the J call TRBJ1-2; no definite D call. V lost 2 bases and J 6 bases, leaving 11 bases between the germline ends. The CDR3 consists of 13 residues. CDR1 and CDR2 from the germline V gene are SGDLS and YYNGEE. CDR3 amino acids: CASSVNPENGYTF. As DNA, the CDR3 is TGTGCCAGCAGCGTGAACCCTGAAAATGGCTACACCTTC.

The rearrangement joins TRBV19 to TRBJ2-3, with no clear D. The V gene lost 3 bases and the J gene lost 1 base, with 5 bases spanning the gap. CDR1 and CDR2 from the germline V gene are LNHDA and SQIVND (reference sequence). The CDR3 consists of 13 residues. The CDR3 region is CASSMPGTDTQYF. For the CDR3, the DNA is TGTGCCAGTAGTATGCCAGGCACAGATACGCAGTATTTT.

This clonotype was seen more than once but under ten times. The V and J genes are TRBV4-1 and TRBJ2-7; D is perhaps TRBD2 (7 bases). The length of the CDR3 is 17 residues. Looked up from germline, CDR1 is MGHRA and CDR2 is YSYEKL. V was trimmed by 1 base and J by 4 bases, leaving 20 bases between them. CDR3 residues: CASSQAFPGGPQYEQYF. The CDR3 DNA reads TGCGCCAGCAGCCAAGCTTTCCCCGGGGGGCCTCAGTACGAGCAGTACTTC.

CDR3 sequence: CAISDPYDRERDQPQHF. The CDR3 bases are TGTGCCATCAGTGACCCCTATGACAGGGAGAGGGATCAGCCCCAGCATTTT. The chain carries TRBV10-3 and TRBJ1-5, with TRBD1 matching over 7 bases. The CDR3 spans 17 residues. The germline V gene has CDR1 ENHRY and CDR2 SYGVKD. Trimming took 3 bases from V and 5 from J; bases not matched to a gene: 13.

This clonotype showed up just a few times. This chain joins TRBV20-1 and TRBJ1-3, with D perhaps TRBD1 (6 bases). Germline CDR1 DFQATT, CDR2 SNEGSKA (reference sequence). The CDR3 covers 13 residues. Deletions cut 4 bases from V and 2 bases from J, with 9 bases between. CDR3 amino acids: CSAMGATGNTIYF. In DNA, the CDR3 is TGCAGTGCTATGGGGGCTACTGGAAACACCATATATTTT.

This clonotype was seen more than once but under ten times. J is TRBJ1-1 and V is TRBV4-1; D remains unclear. Trimming left V 2 bases short and J 0 bases short, with 4 bases between. Germline V CDR1 and CDR2: MGHRA, YSYEKL. The CDR3 runs 13 residues. CDR3 DNA sequence: TGCGCCAGCAGCCAACTCCTGAACACTGAAGCTTTCTTT. This translates into CASSQLLNTEAFF.